The clone carrying this T cell receptor (beta chain) was seen many times. From the germline J gene comes the end of the CDR3, since the read stops 3 residues before it. Produced via immunoSEQ multiplex PCR; TCRdb's table is partial and in-frame only. The data show roughly 52,000 clones, with none appearing a single time. The data were taken from a study of T cell clonality in common variable immunodeficiency. V gave up 4 bases and J gave up 0 bases, with 6 bases separating them. The CDR3 contains 13 residues. Germline values: CDR1 MNHNS, CDR2 SASEGT. This receptor was identified in a person between 18 and 70 years old in good health. Sequenced input: peripheral blood mononuclear cells. The V gene is TRBV6-1, the J gene TRBJ1-1; D unclear. The CDR3 sequence: CASSVGMNTEAFF. The covered CDR3 bases are TGTGCCAGCAGTGTGGGCATGAACACTGAA.